This TCR beta chain emerged from a study of CXCR3 chemokines and chemotherapy response in bladder cancer. V lost 3 bases, J lost 8 bases, and 13 bases lay in between. Germline lookup yields CDR1 LNHNV and CDR2 YYDKDF (reference sequence). There are 13 residues in the CDR3. A single record per CDR3 protein comes from TCRdb applying MiXCR to the PCR reads. The data show roughly 3,000 distinct CDR3 sequences, approximately 12% seen once. The chain links TRBV15 to TRBJ1-2; D call uncertain. The specimen was taken from a patient whose treatment included neoadjuvant chemotherapy. This TCR came from a human donor with bladder cancer that responded to neoadjuvant chemotherapy. In DNA form, the CDR3 reads TGTGCCACCAGCAGTAGGTTAGCGGAGGGCTACACCTTC. Its protein product is CATSSRLAEGYTF.